The sequence of this TCR beta chain was determined in a study of T cells after yellow fever vaccination. This clonotype was detected only once. Its antigen is not identified. The study's findings and limits: Relatively few clonotypes were ones that appeared in both CD4 and CD8 compartments. Highly abundant clonotypes carried over from the bulk population could end up in FACS-sorted repertoires as contaminants.

By 5'RACE template switching, TCR cDNA was produced, with a universal primer site and UMIs added in the process. TCRdb independently ran MiXCR on the 5' RACE reads; one entry per CDR3 protein. In the table there are under 300,000 distinct CDR3 sequences, around 7% of which are singletons. CDR1 is MNHNS and CDR2 is SASEGT in the germline V gene. The V end lost 6 bases, the J end lost 7 bases, and 19 bases lay between the germline ends. CDR3 size: 15 residues. The chain uses TRBV6-1 and TRBJ2-1; no clear D gene. Sequencing used CD4+ T cells sorted from PBMCs, obtained 15 days after the yellow fever booster vaccination. The sequence derives from a man aged 25 to 40 who received the YFV17D yellow fever vaccine. The CDR3, as DNA: TGTGCCAGCAGCCAAACCAGGTTGCCTGAAAATGAGCAGTTCTTC. It translates to CASSQTRLPENEQFF.